This entry features one T cell receptor (beta chain) sequence. This sample stems from a study of blood T cell repertoires in COVID-19. Turning to the study itself: Sample material is recorded as cDNA or gDNA derived from T cells, B-cell-depleted T cells, or PBMCs.

Authors' methods: Scientists estimated how many nucleated cells there were by amplifying reference gene primers. Repertoires were generated with immunoSEQ multiplex PCR, while TCRdb's copy carries only in-frame clones and drops some. V and J calls and clone size come straight from that table; D and trimming were deduced from the DNA. The sample lists 85,000 to 120,000 clones, around nine tenths occurring once. The Seattle site enrolled patients during active infection and followed them longitudinally. Trimming at V came to 7 bases and at J to 5 bases, leaving 7 bases not matched to a gene. Per the germline V gene, CDR1 is SNHLY and CDR2 is FYNNEI. This CDR3 contains 15 residues.

The TCR was taken from a woman aged 50 to 65 with COVID-19, enrolled during active disease. Sample: peripheral blood. This rearrangement joins TRBV2 to TRBJ1-6; 8 nucleotides match TRBD1. The CDR3 protein is CASKQTGDNNSPLHF. The DNA of the CDR3 is TGTGCCAGCAAACAGACAGGGGACAATAATTCACCCCTCCACTTT.